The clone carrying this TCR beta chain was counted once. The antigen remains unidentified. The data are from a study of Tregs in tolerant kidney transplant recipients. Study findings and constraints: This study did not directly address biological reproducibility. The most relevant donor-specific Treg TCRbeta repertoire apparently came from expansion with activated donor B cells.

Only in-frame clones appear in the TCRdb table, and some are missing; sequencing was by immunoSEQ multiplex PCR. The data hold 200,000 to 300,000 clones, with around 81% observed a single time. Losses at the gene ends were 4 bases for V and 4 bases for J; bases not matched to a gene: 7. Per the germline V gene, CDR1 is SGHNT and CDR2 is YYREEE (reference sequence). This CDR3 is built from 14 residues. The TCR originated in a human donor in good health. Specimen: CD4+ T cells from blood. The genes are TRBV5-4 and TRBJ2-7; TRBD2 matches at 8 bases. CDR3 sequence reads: CASSARTGGYEQYF. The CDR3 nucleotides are TGTGCCAGCAGCGCCCGGACGGGGGGGTACGAGCAGTACTTC.